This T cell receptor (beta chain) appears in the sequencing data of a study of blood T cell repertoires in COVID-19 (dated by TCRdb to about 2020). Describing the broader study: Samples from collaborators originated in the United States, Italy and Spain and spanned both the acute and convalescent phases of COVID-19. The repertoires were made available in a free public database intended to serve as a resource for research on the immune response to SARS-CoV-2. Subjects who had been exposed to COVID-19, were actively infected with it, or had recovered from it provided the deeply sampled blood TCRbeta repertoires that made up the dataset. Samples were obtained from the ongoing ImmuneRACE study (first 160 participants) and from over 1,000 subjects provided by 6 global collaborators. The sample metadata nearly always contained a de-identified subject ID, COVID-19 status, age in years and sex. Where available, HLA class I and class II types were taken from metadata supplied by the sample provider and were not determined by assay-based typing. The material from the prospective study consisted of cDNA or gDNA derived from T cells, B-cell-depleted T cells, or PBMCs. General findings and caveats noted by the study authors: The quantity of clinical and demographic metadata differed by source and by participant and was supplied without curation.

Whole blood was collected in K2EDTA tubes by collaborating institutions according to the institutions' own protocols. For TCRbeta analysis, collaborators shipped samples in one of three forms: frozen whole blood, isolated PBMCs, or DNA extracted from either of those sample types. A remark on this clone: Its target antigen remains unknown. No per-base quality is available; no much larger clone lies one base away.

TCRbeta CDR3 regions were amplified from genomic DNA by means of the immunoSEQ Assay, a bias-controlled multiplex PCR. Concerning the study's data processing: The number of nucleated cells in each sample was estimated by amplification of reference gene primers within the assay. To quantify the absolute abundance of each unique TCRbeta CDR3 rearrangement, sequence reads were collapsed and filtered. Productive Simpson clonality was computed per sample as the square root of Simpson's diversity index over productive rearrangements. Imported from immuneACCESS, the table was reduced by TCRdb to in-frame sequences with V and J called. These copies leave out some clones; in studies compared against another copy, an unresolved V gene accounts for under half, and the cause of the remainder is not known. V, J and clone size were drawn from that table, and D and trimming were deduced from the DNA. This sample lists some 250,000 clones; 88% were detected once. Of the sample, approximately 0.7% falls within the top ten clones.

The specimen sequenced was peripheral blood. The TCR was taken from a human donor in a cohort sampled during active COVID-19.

In nucleotides, the sequence is TGTGCCAGCAGGGAACAAGGGGATGGCTACACCTTC. The translation is CASREQGDGYTF. The chain is encoded by TRBV2 joined to TRBJ1-2; a tentative D match to TRBD1 spans 5 bases. V is shortened by 6 bases, J by 6 bases, and the region joining them spans 11 bases. The CDR3 measures 12 amino acids from cysteine to phenylalanine. Here the CDR3 DNA is all that survives: 36 bases in frame from base 1. Via the germline V gene, CDR1 is SNHLY and CDR2 FYNNEI.